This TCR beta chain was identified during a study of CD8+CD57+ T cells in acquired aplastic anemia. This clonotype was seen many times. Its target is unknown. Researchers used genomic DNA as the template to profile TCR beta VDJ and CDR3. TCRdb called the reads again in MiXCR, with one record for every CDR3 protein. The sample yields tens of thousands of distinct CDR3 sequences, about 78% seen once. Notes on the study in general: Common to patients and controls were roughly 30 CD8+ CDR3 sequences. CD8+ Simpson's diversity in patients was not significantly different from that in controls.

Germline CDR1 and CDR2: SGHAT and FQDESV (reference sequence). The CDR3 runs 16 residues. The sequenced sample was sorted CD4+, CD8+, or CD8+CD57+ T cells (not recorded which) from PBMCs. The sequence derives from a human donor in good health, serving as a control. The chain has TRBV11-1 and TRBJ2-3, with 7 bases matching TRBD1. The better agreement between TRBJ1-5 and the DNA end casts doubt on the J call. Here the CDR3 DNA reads TGTGCCAGCAGCCCTCAACAGGGGCTTCTCACAGATACGCAGCATTTT. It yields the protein CASSPQQGLLTDTQHF.